Listed below are T cell receptor beta chains from one sample, sequenced in a study of blood T cell repertoires in COVID-19. Only in-frame clones appear in the TCRdb table, and some are missing; sequencing was by immunoSEQ multiplex PCR. The sample holds some 64,000 clones; under 85% are singletons and the top ten take roughly 22%. Material for sequencing was peripheral blood. Receptors originate from a woman older than 75 with active or convalescent COVID-19. Both conserved end residues are part of each CDR3. The D gene is left open where the match is weak. Not all rows give a size; the values are once, few, many and, for expanded clones, a class.

len	v_gene	d_gene	j_gene	abundance	CDR3nt	CDR3aa
16	TRBV7-3	TRBD2	TRBJ2-1	NA	TGTGCCAGCAGCTATAGCGGGAGGAGCTCCTACAATGAGCAGTTCTTC	CASSYSGRSSYNEQFF
11	TRBV6-5	NA	TRBJ1-1	NA	TGTGCCAGTCTACGGGGGACTGAAGCTTTCTTT	CASLRGTEAFF
13	TRBV5-1	NA	TRBJ2-3	NA	TGCGCCAGCAGCTTGCTGGTCGGAGGTACGCAGTATTTT	CASSLLVGGTQYF
14	TRBV6-6	NA	TRBJ2-2	NA	TGTGCCAGCAGTTTCACCAGGAACACCGGGGAGCTGTTTTTT	CASSFTRNTGELFF
14	TRBV9	TRBD2	TRBJ2-5	few	TGTGCCAGCAGCGTTGGCAGCGGGGCGGAGACCCAGTACTTC	CASSVGSGAETQYF
18	TRBV3-1/TRBV3-2	NA	TRBJ1-1	once	TGTGCCAGCAGCCAAGACCTACCCCAGAGGGCCCTGAACACTGAAGCTTTCTTT	CASSQDLPQRALNTEAFF
14	TRBV5-1	NA	TRBJ1-2	once	TGCGCCAGCAGCTTGGGGCGGGCGGACTATGGCTACACCTTC	CASSLGRADYGYTF
17	TRBV7-3	TRBD1	TRBJ2-6	NA	TGTGCCAGCAGCCCGCCGGGACAGGGGTCCGGGGCCAACGTCCTGACTTTC	CASSPPGQGSGANVLTF
17	TRBV5-1	TRBD1	TRBJ1-5	NA	TGCGCCAGCAGCCTCGGGGACAGCTCCTATAGCAATCAGCCCCAGCATTTT	CASSLGDSSYSNQPQHF
11	TRBV20-1	NA	TRBJ2-5	few	TGCAGTGCTGCCGGGAGAGAGACCCAGTACTTC	CSAAGRETQYF
14	TRBV29-1	TRBD1	TRBJ1-1	few	TGCAGCGTTGCCTCTACAGGGGGGTACACTGAAGCTTTCTTT	CSVASTGGYTEAFF
15	TRBV11-3	TRBD1	TRBJ2-7	NA	TGTGCCAGCAACCCTGGACAGGGCAACCTCCACGAGCAGTACTTC	CASNPGQGNLHEQYF
16	TRBV5-6	NA	TRBJ2-3	NA	TGTGCCAGCAGCTTCGAACAGGACCGACGCACAGATACGCAGTATTTT	CASSFEQDRRTDTQYF
12	TRBV12-3/TRBV12-4	NA	TRBJ1-5	NA	TGTGCCAGCAGTCCCTACAATCAGCCCCAGCATTTT	CASSPYNQPQHF
15	TRBV30	TRBD2	TRBJ2-1	NA	TGTGCCTGGAGGAAAAGCGGGGGACCCTACAATGAGCAGTTCTTC	CAWRKSGGPYNEQFF
14	TRBV2	NA	TRBJ1-4	few	TGTGCCAGCAGTTCAGGGGTAATTAGTGAAAAACTGTTTTTT	CASSSGVISEKLFF
17	TRBV7-9	TRBD1	TRBJ2-2	NA	TGTGCCAGCAGCTTAGGTCTCCGGGACAGGGATGCCGGGGAGCTGTTTTTT	CASSLGLRDRDAGELFF
15	TRBV7-9	TRBD1	TRBJ2-7	NA	TGTGCCAGCAGCGATACCGGGACAGTAGCATTCGAGCAGTACTTC	CASSDTGTVAFEQYF
13	TRBV5-1	NA	TRBJ2-2	NA	TGCGCCAGCAGCTTGGTTGAGGCCGGGGAGCTGTTTTTT	CASSLVEAGELFF
15	TRBV19	NA	TRBJ1-6	NA	TGTGCCAGTAGTAAGTCGGGAGGGGGGGTTTCACCCCTCCACTTT	CASSKSGGGVSPLHF
13	TRBV11-3	NA	TRBJ1-1	once	TGTGCCAGCAGCTTACTCCAGGAGGCTGAAGCTTTCTTT	CASSLLQEAEAFF
15	TRBV11-2	TRBD1	TRBJ2-5	NA	TGTGCCAGCAGCTCTGGGACAGGGGGCAGGGAGACCCAGTACTTC	CASSSGTGGRETQYF
14	TRBV5-1	NA	TRBJ2-3	NA	TGCGCCAGCAGCTTAGGGGATCGCACAGATACGCAGTATTTT	CASSLGDRTDTQYF
14	TRBV6-5	TRBD1	TRBJ1-2	few	TGTGCCAGCACCGCGGCAGGGGGTTACTATGGCTACACCTTC	CASTAAGGYYGYTF
14	TRBV5-5	NA	TRBJ1-1	NA	TGTGCCAGCAGCTTGGCAGGCATAGTCACTGAAGCTTTCTTT	CASSLAGIVTEAFF
16	TRBV5-1	TRBD1	TRBJ2-7	NA	TGCGCCAGCAGCTTGATAACCGGGACAGGGCCCTACGAGCAGTACTTC	CASSLITGTGPYEQYF
15	TRBV27	NA	TRBJ1-5	few	TGTGCCAGCAGTTCCGCCGAGGGCGGGAGGCAGCCCCAGCATTTT	CASSSAEGGRQPQHF
14	TRBV6-1	NA	TRBJ1-1	NA	TGTGCCAGCAGTGAAGCGAACCGCCCGGGTGAAGCTTTCTTT	CASSEANRPGEAFF
16	TRBV18	NA	TRBJ1-3	NA	TGTGCCAGCTCACCAAATTACAGGACGTCTGGAAACACCATATATTTT	CASSPNYRTSGNTIYF